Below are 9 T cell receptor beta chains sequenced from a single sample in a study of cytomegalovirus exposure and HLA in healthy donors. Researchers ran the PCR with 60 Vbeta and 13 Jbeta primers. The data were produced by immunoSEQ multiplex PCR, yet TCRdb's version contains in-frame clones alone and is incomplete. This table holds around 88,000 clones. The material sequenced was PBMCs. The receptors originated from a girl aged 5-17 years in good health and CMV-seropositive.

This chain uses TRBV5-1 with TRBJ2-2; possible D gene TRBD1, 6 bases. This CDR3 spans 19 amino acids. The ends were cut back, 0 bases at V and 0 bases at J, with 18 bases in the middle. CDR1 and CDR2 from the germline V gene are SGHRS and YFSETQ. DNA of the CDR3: TGCGCCAGCAGCTTGGACCGGGCTTTAGGGACAACGAACACCGGGGAGCTGTTTTTT. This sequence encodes CASSLDRALGTTNTGELFF. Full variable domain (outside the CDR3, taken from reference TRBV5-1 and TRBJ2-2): KAGVTQTPRYLIKTRGQQVTLSCSPISGHRSVSWYQQTPGQGLQFLFEYFSETQRNKGNFPGRFSGRQFSNSRSEMNVSTLELGDSALYLCASSLDRALGTTNTGELFFGEGSRLTVL.

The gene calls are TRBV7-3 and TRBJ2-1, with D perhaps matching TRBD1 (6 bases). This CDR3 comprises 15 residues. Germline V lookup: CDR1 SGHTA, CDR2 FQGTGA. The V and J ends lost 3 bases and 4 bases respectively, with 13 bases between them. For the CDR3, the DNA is TGTGCCAGCAGCTTTGGGGGCAAACCTTACAATGAGCAGTTCTTC. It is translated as CASSFGGKPYNEQFF.

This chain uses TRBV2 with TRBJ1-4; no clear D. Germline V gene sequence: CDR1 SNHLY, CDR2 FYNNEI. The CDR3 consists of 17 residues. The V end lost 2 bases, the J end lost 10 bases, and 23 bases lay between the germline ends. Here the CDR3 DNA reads TGTGCCAGCAGTGAATTGAAGGTATTTAAAGCGGAGGGAAAACTGTTTTTT. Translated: CASSELKVFKAEGKLFF. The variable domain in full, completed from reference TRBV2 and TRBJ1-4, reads EPEVTQTPSHQVTQMGQEVILRCVPISNHLYFYWYRQILGQKVEFLVSFYNNEISEKSEIFDDQFSVERPDGSNFTLKIRSTKLEDSAMYFCASSELKVFKAEGKLFFGSGTQLSVL.

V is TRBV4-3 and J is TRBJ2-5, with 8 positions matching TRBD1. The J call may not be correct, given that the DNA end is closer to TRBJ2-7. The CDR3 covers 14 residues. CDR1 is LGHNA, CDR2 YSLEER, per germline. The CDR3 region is CASSQRTGGYEQYF. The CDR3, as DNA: TGCGCCAGCAGCCAACGCACAGGGGGCTACGAGCAGTACTTC.

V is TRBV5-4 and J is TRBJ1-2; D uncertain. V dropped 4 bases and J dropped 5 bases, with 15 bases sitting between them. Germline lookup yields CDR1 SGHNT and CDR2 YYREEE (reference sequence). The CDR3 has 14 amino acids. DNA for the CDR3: TGTGCCAGCAGCATACAGACGGGAACTTATGGCTACACCTTC. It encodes CASSIQTGTYGYTF.

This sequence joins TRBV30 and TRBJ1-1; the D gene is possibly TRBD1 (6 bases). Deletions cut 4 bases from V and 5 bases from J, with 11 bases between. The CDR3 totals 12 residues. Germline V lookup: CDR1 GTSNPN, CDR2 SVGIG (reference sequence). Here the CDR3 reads CAWTGVRTEAFF. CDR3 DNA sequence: TGTGCCTGGACAGGGGTCAGAACTGAAGCTTTCTTT.

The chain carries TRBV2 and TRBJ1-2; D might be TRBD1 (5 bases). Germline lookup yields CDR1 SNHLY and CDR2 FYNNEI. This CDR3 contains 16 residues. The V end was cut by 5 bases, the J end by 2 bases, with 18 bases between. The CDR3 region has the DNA TGTGCCAGCAGTCTCCCCCGACGGGGGAAGAACTATGGCTACACCTTC. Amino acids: CASSLPRRGKNYGYTF.

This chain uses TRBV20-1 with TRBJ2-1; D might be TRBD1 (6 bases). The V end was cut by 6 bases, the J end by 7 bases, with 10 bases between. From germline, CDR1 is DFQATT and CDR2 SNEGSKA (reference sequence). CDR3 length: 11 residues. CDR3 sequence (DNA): TGCAGTGCACATAGGGGGAATGAGCAGTTCTTC. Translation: CSAHRGNEQFF.

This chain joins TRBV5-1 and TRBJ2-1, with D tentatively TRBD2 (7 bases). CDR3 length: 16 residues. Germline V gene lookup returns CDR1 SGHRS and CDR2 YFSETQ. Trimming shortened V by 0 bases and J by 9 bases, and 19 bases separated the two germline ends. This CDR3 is CASSLGYEGGLVEQFF. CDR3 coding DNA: TGCGCCAGCAGCTTGGGTTATGAGGGGGGGCTGGTTGAGCAGTTCTTC.